Following are 27 T cell receptor beta chains from one sample sequenced in a study of CD8 T cells in Susac syndrome. Reverse transcription of about 0.45 to 1 ug RNA was carried out with random hexamers. TCRdb re-called the immunoSEQ multiplex PCR reads through MiXCR, storing one row per CDR3 protein. The sample holds about 180,000 distinct CDR3 sequences; roughly 94% are singletons and the top ten take more than 0.095%. Sequenced input: CD4+ T cells from PBMCs. The receptors here all came from a human donor with Susac syndrome.

V is TRBV10-1 and J is TRBJ2-6, with D perhaps matching TRBD2 (5 bases). This CDR3 region has 13 residues. V lost 10 bases, J lost 0 bases, and 7 bases lay in between. Looked up from germline, CDR1 is WNHNN and CDR2 is SYGVQD (reference sequence). CDR3 residues: CATGNSGANVLTF. Written as DNA, the CDR3 is TGCGCCACGGGGAACTCTGGGGCCAACGTCCTGACTTTC.

The chain uses TRBV5-1 and TRBJ1-2; TRBD1 matches 8 bases. The germline V gene encodes CDR1 SGHRS and CDR2 YFSETQ. This CDR3 has 15 amino acids. V lost 3 bases to trimming and J lost 8 bases; unmatched junction nucleotides: 12. The CDR3 loop reads CASSYSTPGQEGYTF. The DNA for the CDR3 is TGCGCCAGCAGCTACTCCACTCCGGGACAGGAAGGCTACACCTTC.

The chain couples TRBV2 to TRBJ1-2, with D unclear. This CDR3 has 12 residues. CDR1 is SNHLY, CDR2 FYNNEI, per germline. Trimming took off 4 bases at V and 7 bases at J, with 10 bases between the two ends. The CDR3 DNA reads as TGTGCCAGCAGTGTAGTACAATCTGGCTACACCTTC. Translation: CASSVVQSGYTF.

This chain joins TRBV4-1 and TRBJ2-1; 7 bases map to TRBD2. There are 17 residues in the CDR3. Per the germline V gene, CDR1 is MGHRA and CDR2 is YSYEKL. The junction had 13 bases not matched to a gene; V was cut back by 0 bases and J by 8 bases. The DNA for the CDR3 is TGCGCCAGCAGCCAAGATTCTTTCGGCGCGGGGGAGCATGAGCAGTTCTTC. Residues: CASSQDSFGAGEHEQFF.

The V and J genes are TRBV4-2 and TRBJ2-5; 15 bases are a match to TRBD2. Trimming removed 0 bases from V and 5 bases from J; junction bases left unmatched: 4. The CDR3 consists of 17 residues. CDR1 is LGHNA, CDR2 YNFKEQ, per germline. This CDR3 is CASSQERTSGGAETQYF. Here the CDR3 DNA reads TGTGCCAGCAGCCAAGAACGGACTAGCGGGGGGGCGGAGACCCAGTACTTC.

CDR3 amino acids: CASSLVLAGDEQFF. The DNA for the CDR3 is TGTGCCAGCAGCTTGGTTCTAGCGGGGGATGAGCAGTTCTTC. The chain combines TRBV5-4 with TRBJ2-1; 10 bases are shared with TRBD2. Germline trimming cut 0 bases from V and 8 bases from J; bases unmatched to any gene: 2. The CDR3 extends over 14 amino acids. In germline, CDR1 is SGHNT, CDR2 YYREEE (reference sequence).

The chain combines TRBV5-6 with TRBJ2-3, with a possible D match to TRBD2 (5 bases). V lost 0 bases to trimming and J lost 3 bases, with 8 bases between them. Germline CDR1 SGHDT, CDR2 YYEEEE. CDR3 length: 14 residues. CDR3 loop: CASSLEPGTDTQYF. The CDR3 coding sequence is TGTGCCAGCAGCTTGGAACCGGGGACAGATACGCAGTATTTT. Combining the CDR3 with reference TRBV5-6 and TRBJ2-3 gives the whole variable domain DAGVTQSPTHLIKTRGQQVTLRCSPKSGHDTVSWYQQALGQGPQFIFQYYEEEERQRGNFPDRFSGHQFPNYSSELNVNALLLGDSALYLCASSLEPGTDTQYFGPGTRLTVL.

This chain connects TRBV2 to TRBJ2-1; D possibly uses TRBD1 or TRBD2 (5 bases each). The CDR3 contains 16 residues. From germline, CDR1 is SNHLY and CDR2 FYNNEI. V was shortened by 3 bases and J by 1 base, with 13 bases between the two germline ends. CDR3 sequence (DNA): TGTGCCAGCAGTGAGGGACCTCGAGGTTCCTACAATGAGCAGTTCTTC. Residues: CASSEGPRGSYNEQFF.

The count of this clonotype is one. The chain is built from TRBV21-1 and TRBJ2-5; the DNA was not used to check the table's D call, TRBD2. TRBV21-1 corresponds to a pseudogene. The CDR3 is made up of 15 amino acids. CDR3 amino acids: CASSTSGGQEETQYF. The CDR3 DNA follows: TGTGCCAGCAGCACGTCGGGGGGGCAGGAAGAGACCCAGTACTTC.

The V call is TRBV6-5, the J call TRBJ1-6; D gene ambiguous. Germline assignment: CDR1 MNHEY and CDR2 SVGAGI. V lost 2 bases and J 7 bases, leaving 15 bases between the germline ends. CDR3 size: 16 residues. The CDR3 is CASSYGLRGQNSPLHF. DNA of the CDR3: TGTGCCAGCAGTTACGGTCTCAGAGGCCAGAATTCACCCCTCCACTTT.

The CDR3 loop is CASSPTIMTVATPLHF. CDR3 in DNA: TGTGCCAGCAGCCCCACCATTATGACAGTGGCTACTCCCCTCCACTTT. The chain uses TRBV3-1 and TRBJ1-6; tentative D call: TRBD1 (5 bases). V was pared by 4 bases and J by 13 bases, with 23 bases between. Looked up from germline, CDR1 is LGHDT and CDR2 is YNNKEL (reference sequence). The CDR3 has 16 residues.

This chain uses TRBV30 with TRBJ2-3; 8 bases are a match to TRBD1. Germline values: CDR1 GTSNPN, CDR2 SVGIG (reference sequence). This CDR3 is built from 16 residues. The V and J ends lost 2 bases and 1 base, in that order; junction bases with no gene match: 8. CDR3 sequence: CAWSFWTGKGTDTQYF. The DNA of the CDR3 is TGTGCCTGGAGTTTTTGGACAGGGAAAGGCACAGATACGCAGTATTTT.

The CDR3 bases are TGTGCCAGCATCGACAGGGGCACCTACGAGCAGTACTTC. Amino acid sequence: CASIDRGTYEQYF. The chain couples TRBV6-2 or TRBV6-3 to TRBJ2-7, with 8 positions matching TRBD1. This CDR3 spans 13 amino acids. The V segment lost 7 bases and the J segment 2 bases; nucleotides outside the gene matches: 4. In germline, CDR1 is MNHEY, CDR2 SVGEGT.

This clonotype was detected a few times. V and J are TRBV12-3 or TRBV12-4 and TRBJ2-2; D perhaps matches TRBD1 (5 bases). The CDR3 sequence is 13 residues long. V gave up 2 bases and J gave up 5 bases, with 6 bases separating them. CDR3 sequence (DNA): TGTGCCAGCAGTTTAAGGGGAACCGGGGAGCTGTTTTTT. Encoded protein: CASSLRGTGELFF.

The chain is built from TRBV7-9 and TRBJ1-1; 7 nucleotides line up with TRBD1. Germline V CDR1 and CDR2: SEHNR, FQNEAQ (reference sequence). This CDR3 spans 14 amino acids. J lost 2 bases, V lost 7 bases, and 7 bases had no gene match. CDR3 in DNA: TGTGCCAGCAACGAGGGGGCCCCCAACACTGAAGCTTTCTTT. Translated, it gives CASNEGAPNTEAFF.

The genes are TRBV5-1 and TRBJ2-2; D unclear. CDR1 is SGHRS and CDR2 is YFSETQ in the germline V gene. CDR3 length: 13 amino acids. The ends were cut back, 1 base at V and 5 bases at J, with 6 bases in the middle. CDR3 residues: CASSLRDTGELFF. CDR3 DNA sequence: TGCGCCAGCAGCTTGCGAGATACCGGGGAGCTGTTTTTT.

The gene calls are TRBV5-4 and TRBJ2-3, with a tentative D call TRBD2 (6 bases). Germline loops: CDR1 SGHNT, CDR2 YYREEE (reference sequence). The CDR3 has 17 amino acids. The ends were cut back, 4 bases at V and 2 bases at J, with 20 bases in the middle. CDR3 in DNA: TGTGCCAGCAGCCTCTTTAGAGCCACGGGAGACACAGATACGCAGTATTTT. As protein: CASSLFRATGDTDTQYF. The whole variable domain, remainder taken from reference TRBV5-4 and TRBJ2-3, is ETGVTQSPTHLIKTRGQQVTLRCSSQSGHNTVSWYQQALGQGPQFIFQYYREEENGRGNFPPRFSGLQFPNYSSELNVNALELDDSALYLCASSLFRATGDTDTQYFGPGTRLTVL.

The chain links TRBV15 to TRBJ2-2, with 8 bases fitting TRBD1. From germline, CDR1 is LNHNV and CDR2 YYDKDF (reference sequence). The CDR3 is made up of 15 amino acids. V trimming: 5 bases; J trimming: 5 bases; junction bases outside the gene matches: 7. The CDR3 DNA reads as TGTGCCACCAGCGGCTGGACAGGGCAAACCGGGGAGCTGTTTTTT. The encoded protein is CATSGWTGQTGELFF.

This chain uses TRBV5-1 with TRBJ2-5; weak D call: TRBD2 (6 bases). This CDR3 is built from 14 residues. CDR1 SGHRS and CDR2 YFSETQ come from the germline V gene. V was shortened by 4 bases and J by 2 bases, with 12 bases between the two germline ends. The CDR3 loop is CASSRGIGQETQYF. The CDR3 DNA is TGCGCCAGCAGCCGGGGGATAGGGCAAGAGACCCAGTACTTC.

The rearrangement joins TRBV18 to TRBJ2-1; a possible D gene is TRBD2 (6 bases). CDR3 size: 16 residues. Germline V CDR1 and CDR2: KGHSH, LQKENI. V gave up 3 bases and J gave up 8 bases, with 20 bases separating them. For the CDR3, the DNA is TGTGCCAGCTCACCGCAGGCGGGGACCCTCCGGTATGAGCAGTTCTTC. This gives the protein CASSPQAGTLRYEQFF.

J is TRBJ1-4 and V is TRBV7-9; the match to TRBD1 covers 9 bases. Germline assignment: CDR1 SEHNR and CDR2 FQNEAQ (reference sequence). The CDR3 spans 16 residues. Losses at the gene ends were 5 bases for V and 3 bases for J; bases not matched to a gene: 7. The CDR3 nucleotides read TGTGCCAGCAGCCCGGGACAGGGTTTGGCTAATGAAAAACTGTTTTTT. Protein sequence: CASSPGQGLANEKLFF. The entire variable domain, with the rest obtained from reference TRBV7-9 and TRBJ1-4, is as follows: DTGVSQNPRHKITKRGQNVTFRCDPISEHNRLYWYRQTLGQGPEFLTYFQNEAQLEKSRLLSDRFSAERPKGSFSTLEIQRTEQGDSAMYLCASSPGQGLANEKLFFGSGTQLSVL.

The chain combines TRBV20-1 with TRBJ2-7; 7 bases map to TRBD1. The germline gives CDR1 DFQATT, CDR2 SNEGSKA (reference sequence). J lost 2 bases, V lost 2 bases, and 9 bases had no gene match. The CDR3 consists of 15 residues. The CDR3, as DNA: TGCAGTGCTAGACCTATGACAGGGAGCGCCTACGAGCAGTACTTC. Amino acid sequence: CSARPMTGSAYEQYF.

The chain links TRBV19 to TRBJ2-7; a possible D gene is TRBD1 (5 bases). The CDR3 is made up of 14 amino acids. The V gene lost 4 bases and the J gene lost 1 base, with 11 bases spanning the gap. Germline CDR1 is LNHDA and CDR2 is SQIVND (reference sequence). As DNA, the CDR3 is TGTGCCAGTAGTACGACAGAATCTTCCTACGAGCAGTACTTC. This codes for CASSTTESSYEQYF. The full variable domain, its missing parts supplied by reference TRBV19 and TRBJ2-7, is DGGITQSPKYLFRKEGQNVTLSCEQNLNHDAMYWYRQDPGQGLRLIYYSQIVNDFQKGDIAEGYSVSREKKESFPLTVTSAQKNPTAFYLCASSTTESSYEQYFGPGTRLTVT.

V gene TRBV5-1 combines with J gene TRBJ2-3, with D perhaps TRBD2 (6 bases). Germline V gives CDR1 SGHRS, CDR2 YFSETQ. The CDR3 sequence is 15 residues long. The V end was cut by 0 bases, the J end by 1 base, with 9 bases between. CDR3 sequence reads: CASSLATGGTDTQYF. CDR3 in DNA: TGCGCCAGCAGCTTGGCCACGGGGGGCACAGATACGCAGTATTTT.

The rearrangement uses TRBV20-1 and TRBJ1-5; weak D call: TRBD1 (6 bases). The CDR3 length is 12 residues. Germline V gene sequence: CDR1 DFQATT, CDR2 SNEGSKA (reference sequence). Trimming stripped 6 bases from V and 2 bases from J, with 8 bases between. In DNA, the CDR3 is TGCAGTGCAGCAGGGGGCAATCAGCCCCAGCATTTT. Residues: CSAAGGNQPQHF.

CDR3 sequence reads: CASSSPTGTQHF. The CDR3 DNA sequence: TGTGCCAGCAGTTCTCCAACAGGTACCCAGCATTTT. The rearrangement links TRBV28 to TRBJ1-5; TRBD1 is a possible D gene (5 bases). Trimming took 4 bases from V and 11 from J, leaving 12 bases between them. The CDR3 has 12 amino acids. Germline V gene sequence: CDR1 MDHEN, CDR2 SYDVKM.

The V and J genes are TRBV2 and TRBJ2-5; TRBD2 is a possible D gene (5 bases). Germline-derived CDR1 and CDR2 are SNHLY and FYNNEI. V was clipped by 6 bases and J by 5 bases, with 13 bases between them. CDR3 length equals 13 residues. CDR3 coding DNA: TGTGCCAGCAGCCCCGTGGTAGCGGAGACCCAGTACTTC. Translating gives CASSPVVAETQYF.